This T cell receptor (beta chain) was sequenced for a study of cytomegalovirus exposure and HLA in healthy donors. Across the study: Tens of millions of unique TCRs, all from HLA-typed donors, were included in an early release of the data.

Turning to this clone: What it recognizes is unknown.

Whole-study findings and limits: Later analysis showed most CMV-associated TCR beta chains appearing HLA-restricted. Several of the most significant clusters were apparently associated with common viral pathogens in a later analysis.

Healthy bone marrow donors formed the donor group. 60 Vbeta and 13 Jbeta primers were used in PCR. The data were produced by immunoSEQ multiplex PCR, yet TCRdb's version contains in-frame clones alone and is incomplete. The data show about 37,000 clones, 75% to 85% seen once. Trimming cost V 0 bases and J 10 bases; bases outside gene matches: 7. The CDR3 sequence is 15 residues long. CDR1 is SGHNT and CDR2 is YYREEE in the germline V gene (reference sequence). This TCR was sampled from a woman aged 40 to 49 in good health and CMV-seronegative. The V call is TRBV5-4, the J call TRBJ1-6, with TRBD1 matching 7 bases. Sequences were obtained from PBMCs. The CDR3, as DNA: TGTGCCAGCAGCTTGGAGAAGGGGGCAAGATCACCCCTCCACTTT. Translating it yields CASSLEKGARSPLHF. Using reference TRBV5-4 and TRBJ1-6 for the parts outside the CDR3, the full variable domain is ETGVTQSPTHLIKTRGQQVTLRCSSQSGHNTVSWYQQALGQGPQFIFQYYREEENGRGNFPPRFSGLQFPNYSSELNVNALELDDSALYLCASSLEKGARSPLHFGNGTRLTVT.